This T cell receptor beta chain was recorded in a study of breast tumors, draining lymph nodes, adjacent tissues. General study results and limits: The lymph node origin of tumor T cells was framed as consistent with a hypothesis, not demonstrated. Tumor TCR diversity was below lymph nodes but above nontumor tissue. Most tumor T cells seemingly derive from lymph node, then expand in tumor. Luminal-like breast cancer showed significantly greater tumor-nontumor repertoire similarity than basal-like breast cancer did.

Breast cancer patients provided tissue from their axillary draining lymph nodes. This clonotype was recorded many times. Its antigen is not identified. Germline lookup yields CDR1 SGHNT and CDR2 YENEEA. The V and J ends lost 0 bases and 4 bases, in that order; junction bases with no gene match: 13. The CDR3 contains 19 residues. TCRdb reprocessed the multiplex PCR reads with MiXCR, giving one entry per CDR3 protein. The table has around 190,000 distinct CDR3 sequences, around a third seen once. V is TRBV11-3 and J is TRBJ2-1, with 9 bases aligning to TRBD2. The sequence derives from a female donor with breast cancer. Some clones in this sample may be carry-over from other donors' samples. The sequencing sample was made of axillary lymph node tissue. CDR3 protein: CASSLDRVRAGGRYNEQFF. CDR3 bases: TGTGCCAGCAGCTTAGACAGGGTCCGGGCGGGGGGGCGATACAATGAGCAGTTCTTC.